The source of this T cell receptor (beta chain) is a study of cytomegalovirus exposure and HLA in healthy donors (TCRdb year 2017). Concerning the study at large: An earlier analysis of some 620 of the donors reported about 280 Gb of sequence data and around 120 million unique TCR beta sequences obtained from about 200 million T cells. An early release that covered fewer than 800 HLA-typed donors contained about 300 gigabases of sequencing data and 80 million or so unique TCR sequences. Of the 398 genotyped donors, approximately 82% fell in the genetic ancestry cluster associated with self-reported Caucasian donors. The study aimed to test whether signatures of past pathogen exposure could be identified by cataloging public T cell receptors. The study used immunosequencing to profile the T cell repertoires of approximately 650 subjects and linked those repertoires to cytomegalovirus serostatus. A separate validation cohort of roughly 130 different subjects was used in addition to the roughly 670-subject first cohort. To predict cytomegalovirus infection status, the study combined high-throughput TCR immunosequencing, statistical association of individual TCRs with disease status, and machine learning. In a later analysis, previously published TCR beta repertoires from several hundred donors were re-analyzed and high-resolution HLA genotyping was added so that TCR occurrence patterns could be studied. The later analysis used no new phenotypic data to find candidate immune exposures, relying instead on TCR beta sequences and their occurrence across donors. An earlier analysis of 587 of the donors applied high-throughput TCR beta sequencing to assess whether each TCR beta V gene segment acted as functional or pseudogenic. Alongside the repertoire data, information on donor age, sex, ethnicity and CMV serostatus was compiled. A later genetic analysis used genome-wide SNP genotypes for about 55% of the 666 donors, treating that subset as a discovery cohort. Every repertoire in the discovery cohort had been generated on one and the same sequencing platform. HLA typing covered class I and class II loci at four-digit resolution. Typing coverage differed by locus: A, B, C, DRB1 and DQB1 were typed in about 620-640 donors, DQA1 in roughly 500, DPA1 in 600 to 610, and DPB1 in approximately 450. About five DR-DQ haplotypes were treated as single units for association and clustering because of strong linkage in the cohort. Across 398 genotyped donors of the cohort, an average of roughly 230,000 unique TCR beta nucleotide sequences per donor were sequenced, and roughly 17% of those sequences were non-productive.

The cohort consisted of 666 healthy bone marrow donors. At the time of sampling, all cohort members were nominally healthy, though unrecorded immune exposures were likely present. The donor tested CMV seropositive and was one of the 289 seropositive cohort members. A peripheral blood sample was provided by each donor, and peripheral blood mononuclear cells were used for TCR beta sequencing. Genomic DNA was extracted from the blood cell samples with the Qiagen DNeasy Blood Extraction Kit. A word on this clone: What this receptor recognizes is not known. One end of the junction varies from germline; a read error may be responsible.

CDR1 and CDR2, per the germline V gene, are ENHRY and SYGVKD. The CDR3 covers 11 residues, taking in both the cysteine and the phenylalanine. The kept DNA is CDR3 alone, 33 bases in frame from the first base. General study outcomes and caveats: A later genetic analysis reported fewer N-insertions in productive TCRs among donors in an Asian-associated ancestry cluster than the approximately 700-donor mean. Because the 87-base-pair reads could not distinguish some IMGT-functional V segments, including TRBV6-2 and TRBV6-3, those segments were excluded. When HLA alleles, especially DR and DQ, strongly co-occurred, attributing TCR associations to individual alleles was difficult. Only TCR beta chains were sequenced in this cohort, and the absence of alpha or paired-chain data limited detectable features. A later analysis found that TCR association rates varied across HLA loci, with DRB1 alleles showing the most associated TCRs and HLA-C alleles the fewest. Fewer than 20 rarely observed V segments, including chromosome 9 orphons, were excluded from the earlier analysis of approximately 500 of the donors because counts were too low. V-gene and J-gene trimming of TCR beta chains was associated with a missense DCLRE1C variant in a later genetic analysis, and the association was replicated in an independent cohort. Correlated functional status among segregating V segments might reflect linkage disequilibrium, but an unknown experimental factor could not be ruled out. In both the original and validation cohorts, the classifier was reported to diagnose cytomegalovirus status with high specificity and sensitivity. Most TCR sequences were seen in very few donors, while some public TCRs were found in many individuals. A group of highly shared sequence variants was considered likely to be a technical artifact of the sequencing pipeline. Roughly uniform sequencing depth across donors was assumed in presence/absence analyses, although this assumption may not hold. According to the authors, the approach could potentially be generalized to other disease states and immunological phenotypes. A later analysis found that HLA-associated TCR beta chains were more clonally expanded and had lower generation probabilities than equally common non-associated chains. A later analysis found that most CMV-associated TCR beta chains appeared HLA-restricted, with HLA associations seemingly driven largely by CMV exposure. HLA typing was unavailable for some donors at each locus, so association tests used only the typed subset. A few of the identified cytomegalovirus-associated TCR beta chains were confirmed in vitro to be specific for cytomegalovirus antigens. In the study, approximately 160 TCR beta chains were listed as associated with cytomegalovirus. In a later analysis, several top co-occurrence clusters were reported to appear linked to parvovirus B19, influenza, CMV and Epstein-Barr virus. In an earlier analysis of about 540 of the donors, most TCR beta V segments were observed in productive rearrangements about 87% or about 30% of the time, broadly matching IMGT annotations. The only immune exposure information available for the cohort was CMV serostatus. A further reported finding was that TCR beta sequences accurately predicted the HLA-A and HLA-B alleles for most subjects in the first cohort. Specific HLA alleles were associated with 18,000 or so TCR beta sequences at a false discovery rate of 0.05 in a later analysis.

Library preparation was by the immunoSEQ multiplex PCR assay. A mixture of 60 forward primers for TCR Vbeta segments and 13 reverse primers for TCR Jbeta segments was used in the multiplex PCR. Amplification of the CDR3 region of rearranged TCR beta genes was performed with a multiplex PCR assay on genomic DNA. The Illumina HiSeq System was used to sequence the amplified TCR beta libraries as 87-base-pair reads. The authors processed their data as follows. Across the 500 to 750 repertoires, a later analysis counted tens of millions of unique TCR beta chains, around 10 million of which were shared by at least two donors. Raw reads were error-corrected and collapsed into unique sequences with a nearest-neighbor algorithm that merged closely related sequences to remove PCR and sequencing errors. Alignment of CDR3 sequences to IMGT reference sequences was used to assign V, D and J gene segments. For a sequence to be retained, a match of at least six nucleotides to both a V gene segment and a J gene segment was required. A rearrangement counted as productive if the CDR3 had no stop codons and remained in frame with V and J, and every other rearrangement counted as non-productive. Following IMGT convention, CDR3 was defined as the stretch from the second conserved V-encoded cysteine to the conserved J-encoded phenylalanine. In an earlier analysis of around 600 of the donors, sequences lacking an unambiguous match to a single V gene segment were excluded. An earlier analysis of a few hundred of the donors called V segments functional above 56.7% productive rearrangements and segregating when the between-donor standard deviation exceeded 5%. A statistical classification framework was developed to diagnose cytomegalovirus status using the catalog of TCR beta chain sequences. A later analysis assigned V and J genes by comparing TCR nucleotide sequences with IMGT/GENE-DB human TR gene sequences. Using the TCRdist pipeline, a later analysis assigned CDR3 sequences along with most-parsimonious VDJ recombination scenarios. A later analysis defined each TCR beta chain by its CDR3 amino acid sequence plus V-gene family, and excluded reads lacking a unique V-gene family. In a later analysis, several hundred highly shared, low-generation-probability nucleotide sequences were removed to address suspected cross-contamination and a sequencing artifact. For each public chain, a later analysis derived a clonal expansion index from normalized ranks of inferred template counts within each repertoire. In a later analysis, generation probabilities were computed using a VDJ recombination model fitted to out-of-frame rearrangements, and the results were checked against IGoR. In a later analysis, TCR-TCR, TCR-HLA and TCR-CMV co-occurrence was scored with hypergeometric tests, and a repertoire-size bias correction was applied to TCR pairs. In a later analysis, false discovery rates were estimated by permuting HLA or CMV assignments 20 times. In a later analysis, co-occurring TCRs were grouped with DBSCAN, and TCRdist sequence similarity was added when clustering was performed within HLA-allele-positive subsets. Co-occurrence clustering excluded repertoires with fewer than 30,000 or more than 120,000 public chains, plus five with anomalous nucleotide sharing. TCRdb's version of the immuneACCESS table is confined to in-frame rearrangements and falls short of the full clone set. An unresolved V gene accounts for under half of the shortfall where checked; the remainder is of unknown origin. From that table come the V and J calls and clone size; the DNA was used to work out D and trimming. Recorded for this sample are about 150,000 clones; 80% of them occurred a single time. Of the sample, around 5.6% is held by the ten largest clones.

The TCR originated in a middle-aged woman in good health and CMV-seropositive. The rearrangement combines TRBV10-3 with TRBJ2-7, with TRBD2 tentatively as D gene (5 bases match). What was sequenced was PBMCs. The DNA sequence is as follows: TGTGCCATCCTCGGGGATTACGGGCAGTACTTC. Its coded protein is CAILGDYGQYF.